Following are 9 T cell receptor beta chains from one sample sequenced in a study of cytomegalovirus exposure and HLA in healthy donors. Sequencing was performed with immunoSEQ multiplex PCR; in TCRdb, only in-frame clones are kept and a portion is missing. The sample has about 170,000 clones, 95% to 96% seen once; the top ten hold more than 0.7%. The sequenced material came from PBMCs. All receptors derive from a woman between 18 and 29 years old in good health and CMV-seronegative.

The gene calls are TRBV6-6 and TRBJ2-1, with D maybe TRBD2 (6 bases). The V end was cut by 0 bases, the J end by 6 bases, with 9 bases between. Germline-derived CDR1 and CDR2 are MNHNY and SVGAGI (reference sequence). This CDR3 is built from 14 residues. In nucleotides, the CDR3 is TGTGCCAGCAGTTACTCCGGGACTCTCAATGAGCAGTTCTTC. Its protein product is CASSYSGTLNEQFF.

The CDR3 DNA reads as TGTGCCAGCAGCGTGACTAGCGGGGGGGCAGGGTCCTACAATGAGCAGTTCTTC. It codes for CASSVTSGGAGSYNEQFF. The chain links TRBV9 to TRBJ2-1; TRBD2 matches at 14 bases. This CDR3 is built from 18 residues. V lost 2 bases, J lost 1 base, and 5 bases stayed unmatched. Germline V gene sequence: CDR1 SGDLS, CDR2 YYNGEE.

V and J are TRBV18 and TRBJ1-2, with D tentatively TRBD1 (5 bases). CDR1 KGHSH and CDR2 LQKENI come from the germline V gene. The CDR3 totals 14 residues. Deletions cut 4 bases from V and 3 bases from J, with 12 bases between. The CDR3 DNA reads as TGTGCCAGCTCACGTACAGGAGAAGACTATGGCTACACCTTC. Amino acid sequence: CASSRTGEDYGYTF.

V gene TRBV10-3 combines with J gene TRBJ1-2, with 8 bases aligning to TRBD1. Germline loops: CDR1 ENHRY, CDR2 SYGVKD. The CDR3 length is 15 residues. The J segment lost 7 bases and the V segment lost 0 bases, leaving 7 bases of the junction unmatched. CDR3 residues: CAISESQQGATGYTF. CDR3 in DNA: TGTGCCATCAGTGAGTCACAGCAGGGGGCAACTGGCTACACCTTC.

CDR3 in DNA: TGTGCCAGCAGCTTCGGACAAAACTACGAGCAGTACTTC. Its translation is CASSFGQNYEQYF. The J gene is TRBJ2-7, the V gene TRBV5-6, with D tentatively TRBD1 (5 bases). CDR1 is SGHDT, CDR2 YYEEEE, per germline. The CDR3 is made up of 13 amino acids. V was pared by 2 bases and J by 3 bases, with 9 bases between.

The CDR3 coding sequence is TGTGCCAGCAGCTTAAACCAGGATCACACTGAAGCTTTCTTT. Translating gives CASSLNQDHTEAFF. The gene calls are TRBV11-2 and TRBJ1-1; D is uncertain. The germline gives CDR1 SGHAT, CDR2 FQNNGV. The V end was cut by 2 bases, the J end by 3 bases, with 10 bases between. This CDR3 spans 14 amino acids.

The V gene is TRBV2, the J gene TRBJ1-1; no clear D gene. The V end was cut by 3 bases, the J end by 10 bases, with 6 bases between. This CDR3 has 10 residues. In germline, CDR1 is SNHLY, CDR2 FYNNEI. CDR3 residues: CASSEGGAFF. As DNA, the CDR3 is TGTGCCAGCAGTGAGGGAGGAGCTTTCTTT. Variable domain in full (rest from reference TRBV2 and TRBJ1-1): EPEVTQTPSHQVTQMGQEVILRCVPISNHLYFYWYRQILGQKVEFLVSFYNNEISEKSEIFDDQFSVERPDGSNFTLKIRSTKLEDSAMYFCASSEGGAFFGQGTRLTVV.

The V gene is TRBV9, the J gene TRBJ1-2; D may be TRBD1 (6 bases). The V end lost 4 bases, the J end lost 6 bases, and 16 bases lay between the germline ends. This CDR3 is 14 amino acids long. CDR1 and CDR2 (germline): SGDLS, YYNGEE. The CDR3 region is CASSYGQTRDGYTF. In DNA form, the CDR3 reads TGTGCCAGCAGCTATGGACAGACCCGCGATGGCTACACCTTC.

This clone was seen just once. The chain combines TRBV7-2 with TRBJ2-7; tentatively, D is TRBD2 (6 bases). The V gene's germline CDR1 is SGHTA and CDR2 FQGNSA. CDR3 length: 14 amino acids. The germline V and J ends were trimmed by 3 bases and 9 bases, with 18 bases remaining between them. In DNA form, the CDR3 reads TGTGCCAGCAGCTTGGATCCCTCGGGAGATCGGCAGTACTTC. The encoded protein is CASSLDPSGDRQYF.